This T cell receptor beta chain was sequenced during a study of T cell changes during pregnancy in multiple sclerosis. The data were produced by immunoSEQ multiplex PCR, yet TCRdb's version contains in-frame clones alone and is incomplete. Among approximately 71,000 clones, more than 90% were seen once, and the ten largest hold roughly 2.1%. Germline V lookup: CDR1 LNHDA, CDR2 SQIVND (reference sequence). Trimming removed 4 bases from V and 0 bases from J; junction bases left unmatched: 1. The CDR3 has 15 residues. The chain links TRBV19 to TRBJ2-1; 9 nucleotides agree with TRBD2. The TCR sequence derives from a female donor with multiple sclerosis, enrolled in a pregnancy study. Sequenced material: peripheral blood, taken in the second trimester of pregnancy. As DNA, the CDR3 is TGTGCCAGTAGTACTAGCGGGAACTCCTACAATGAGCAGTTCTTC. It translates to CASSTSGNSYNEQFF.